This is a list of T cell receptor beta chains from one sample in a study of blood T cell repertoires in COVID-19. Profiling relied on immunoSEQ multiplex PCR, and the TCRdb table lists in-frame clones only, not all of them. Of some 150,000 clones listed, approximately 86% are singletons. Sequenced: peripheral blood. These receptors were obtained from a woman aged 60-70 years with active or convalescent COVID-19. The conserved cysteine and the conserved F or W are not part of the CDR3 here. Fields, in order: V gene, J gene, CDR3 protein.

V: TRBV6-5; J: TRBJ2-7; CDR3: ASSYGQGDYEQY
V: TRBV4-1; J: TRBJ1-1; CDR3: ASSQGPRRGENTEAF
V: TRBV3-1/TRBV3-2; J: TRBJ2-7; CDR3: ASSQDKLAGGLEQY
V: TRBV12-5; J: TRBJ1-2; CDR3: ASGLLNYGYT
V: TRBV14; J: TRBJ1-3; CDR3: ASSQAGIAIY
V: TRBV11-2; J: TRBJ1-1; CDR3: ASNVGGRAPTEAF
V: TRBV18; J: TRBJ1-2; CDR3: ASSPQNKSNYGYT
V: TRBV21-1; J: TRBJ1-2; CDR3: ASSRGYGYT
V: TRBV18; J: TRBJ2-3; CDR3: ASSPSRGVSTDTQY
V: TRBV11-2; J: TRBJ1-1; CDR3: ASSLFVRMAEAF
V: TRBV19; J: TRBJ1-6; CDR3: AVGAGGDLNSPLH
V: TRBV14; J: TRBJ2-2; CDR3: ASSQNLESGELF
V: TRBV5-6; J: TRBJ2-3; CDR3: ASSPMDRVTDTQY
V: TRBV30; J: TRBJ1-1; CDR3: AWSRLSGTSEAF
V: TRBV4-3; J: TRBJ2-2; CDR3: ASSRQTVTGTSNTGELF
V: TRBV19; J: TRBJ2-7; CDR3: ASSTPGDTYEQY
V: TRBV7-2; J: TRBJ2-7; CDR3: ASSLAWGEAYEQY